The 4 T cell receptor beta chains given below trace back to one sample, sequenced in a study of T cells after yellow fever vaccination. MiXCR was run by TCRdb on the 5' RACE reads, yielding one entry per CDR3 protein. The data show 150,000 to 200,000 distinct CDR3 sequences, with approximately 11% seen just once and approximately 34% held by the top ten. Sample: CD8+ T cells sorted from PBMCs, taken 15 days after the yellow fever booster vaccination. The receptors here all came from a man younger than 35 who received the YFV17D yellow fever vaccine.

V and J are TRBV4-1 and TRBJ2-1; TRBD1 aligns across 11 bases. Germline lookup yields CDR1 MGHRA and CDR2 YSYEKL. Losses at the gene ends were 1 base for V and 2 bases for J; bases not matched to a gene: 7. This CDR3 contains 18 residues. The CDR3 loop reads CASSQVLGDRGAYNEQFF. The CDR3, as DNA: TGCGCCAGCAGCCAAGTCCTGGGGGACAGGGGGGCCTACAATGAGCAGTTCTTC.

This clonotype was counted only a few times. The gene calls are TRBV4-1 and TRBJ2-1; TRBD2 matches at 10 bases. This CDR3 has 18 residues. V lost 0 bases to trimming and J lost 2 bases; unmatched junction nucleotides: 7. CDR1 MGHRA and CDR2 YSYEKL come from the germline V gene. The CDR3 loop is CASSQEGLAGDTYNEQFF. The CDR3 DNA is TGCGCCAGCAGCCAAGAGGGGCTAGCGGGGGATACCTACAATGAGCAGTTCTTC.

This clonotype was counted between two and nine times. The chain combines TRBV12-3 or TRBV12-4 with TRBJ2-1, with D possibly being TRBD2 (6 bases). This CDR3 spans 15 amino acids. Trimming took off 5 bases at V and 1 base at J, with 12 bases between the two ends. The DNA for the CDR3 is TGTGCCAGCAGTCCAGCCAGCGGGTCCTACAATGAGCAGTTCTTC. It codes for CASSPASGSYNEQFF.

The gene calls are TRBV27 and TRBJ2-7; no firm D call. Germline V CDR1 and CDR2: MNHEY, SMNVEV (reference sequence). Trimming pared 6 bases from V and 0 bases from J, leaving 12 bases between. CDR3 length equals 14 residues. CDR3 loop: CASSYSWGSYEQYF. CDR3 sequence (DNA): TGTGCCAGCAGCTATTCCTGGGGCTCCTACGAGCAGTACTTC.